The 25 T cell receptor beta chains in this list originate from one sample, sequenced in a study of blood T cell repertoires in COVID-19. Assay: immunoSEQ multiplex PCR; the TCRdb copy retains only in-frame clones and omits some. The profile shows fewer than 150,000 clones, about nine tenths of them singletons. Sequencing input: peripheral blood. All receptors derive from a human donor in a cohort sampled during active COVID-19.

The rearrangement links TRBV5-4 to TRBJ1-2; D unresolved. The CDR3 totals 15 residues. Germline CDR1 is SGHNT and CDR2 is YYREEE (reference sequence). Trimming cost V 4 bases and J 3 bases, with 16 bases left between them. The CDR3 sequence is CASSPGPTRYYGYTF. The CDR3 DNA reads TGTGCCAGCAGCCCTGGGCCCACCCGCTACTATGGCTACACCTTC.

This clone has a single count. CDR3 sequence: CASSPAGGYNEQFF. The CDR3 DNA reads as TGTGCCAGCAGCCCCGCGGGGGGATACAATGAGCAGTTCTTC. The chain employs TRBV6-5 and TRBJ2-1, with 8 bases fitting TRBD2. Germline CDR1 and CDR2: MNHEY and SVGAGI. V shed 6 bases and J 4 bases; nucleotides not matched to a gene: 5. The CDR3 is 14 amino acids.

This clone was found once. The chain carries TRBV2 and TRBJ2-3, with 8 bases fitting TRBD2. Germline-derived CDR1 and CDR2 are SNHLY and FYNNEI. CDR3 length: 15 amino acids. V lost 3 bases to trimming and J lost 3 bases; unmatched junction nucleotides: 5. The CDR3 DNA sequence: TGTGCCAGCAGTGAGACGGGGGGGGCAACAGATACGCAGTATTTT. Its translation: CASSETGGATDTQYF.

The rearrangement links TRBV6-1 to TRBJ1-1; 7 bases are shared with TRBD1. This CDR3 contains 16 residues. Germline CDR1 reads MNHNS; CDR2 reads SASEGT. J lost 0 bases, V lost 3 bases, and 7 bases had no gene match. The CDR3 bases are TGTGCCAGCAGTGAGGACAGGCAACTTATGAACACTGAAGCTTTCTTT. It encodes CASSEDRQLMNTEAFF.

The rearrangement links TRBV6-5 to TRBJ1-2; 9 bases fit TRBD1. V dropped 6 bases and J dropped 6; count of bases not matched to a gene: 8. CDR1 and CDR2 (germline): MNHEY, SVGAGI. The CDR3 covers 14 residues. The CDR3 reads CASSPGTGFHGYTF. The CDR3 DNA reads as TGTGCCAGCAGCCCCGGGACAGGGTTTCATGGCTACACCTTC.

This clone was recorded only once. CDR3 region: CASSPPFSGNTIYF. The CDR3 coding sequence is TGTGCCAGCAGCCCCCCCTTCTCTGGAAACACCATATATTTT. The chain couples TRBV9 to TRBJ1-3; the D is unclear. The CDR3 is made up of 14 amino acids. Trimming shortened V by 4 bases and J by 0 bases, and 8 bases separated the two germline ends. The germline V gene encodes CDR1 SGDLS and CDR2 YYNGEE. Supplemented by reference TRBV9 and TRBJ1-3, the full variable domain reads DSGVTQTPKHLITATGQRVTLRCSPRSGDLSVYWYQQSLDQGLQFLIQYYNGEERAKGNILERFSAQQFPDLHSELNLSSLELGDSALYFCASSPPFSGNTIYFGEGSWLTVV.

This chain joins TRBV27 and TRBJ2-5; maybe TRBD1 (5 bases). Germline V gene lookup returns CDR1 MNHEY and CDR2 SMNVEV (reference sequence). CDR3 length: 12 residues. V shed 3 bases and J shed 7 bases, with 9 bases lying between them. The DNA of the CDR3 is TGTGCCAGCAGTTTTGCCCAGGGGACCCAGTACTTC. Residues: CASSFAQGTQYF.

This rearrangement joins TRBV7-2 to TRBJ2-2; tentative D call: TRBD2 (5 bases). V lost 2 bases and J lost 6, with 10 bases in between. This CDR3 region has 14 residues. Germline assignment: CDR1 SGHTA and CDR2 FQGNSA. CDR3 region: CASSLRGFAGELFF. CDR3 coding DNA: TGTGCCAGCAGCTTACGAGGGTTTGCCGGGGAGCTGTTTTTT. Full variable domain (rest looked up from reference TRBV7-2 and TRBJ2-2): GAGVSQSPSNKVTEKGKDVELRCDPISGHTALYWYRQSLGQGLEFLIYFQGNSAPDKSGLPSDRFSAERTGGSVSTLTIQRTQQEDSAVYLCASSLRGFAGELFFGEGSRLTVL.

The V call is TRBV13, the J call TRBJ1-2, with D possibly matching TRBD1 (5 bases). The CDR3 is 14 amino acids. V dropped 6 bases and J dropped 5 bases, with 16 bases sitting between them. The germline gives CDR1 PRHDT, CDR2 FYEKMQ (reference sequence). CDR3 bases: TGTGCCAGCAGGGGGAGGGGAGAACGGTATGGCTACACCTTC. This encodes CASRGRGERYGYTF.

The chain couples TRBV27 to TRBJ2-1; the match to TRBD2 covers 14 bases. This CDR3 region has 15 residues. Trimming at V came to 5 bases and at J to 10 bases, leaving 7 bases not matched to a gene. Germline V gene lookup returns CDR1 MNHEY and CDR2 SMNVEV (reference sequence). CDR3 sequence: CASSTMTSGGAEQFF. For the CDR3, the DNA is TGTGCCAGCAGTACTATGACTAGCGGGGGGGCCGAGCAGTTCTTC.

This chain connects TRBV11-2 to TRBJ2-3; 11 positions match TRBD2. The trim removed 2 bases at V and 3 bases at J, leaving 4 bases unmatched. CDR1 and CDR2 (germline): SGHAT, FQNNGV. The CDR3 runs to 16 residues. CDR3 bases: TGTGCCAGCAGCTTAATAGCGGGGGGGAGGACAGATACGCAGTATTTT. This translates into CASSLIAGGRTDTQYF.

The V and J genes are TRBV19 and TRBJ1-1, with D tentatively TRBD1 (5 bases). The germline CDR1 and CDR2 sequences are LNHDA and SQIVND (reference sequence). Trimming removed 3 bases at V and 8 bases at J, with 13 bases between. The CDR3 spans 13 residues. CDR3 region: CASSMGRAIEAFF. The CDR3 DNA sequence: TGTGCCAGTAGTATGGGCAGGGCCATAGAAGCTTTCTTT.

The chain carries TRBV12-3 or TRBV12-4 and TRBJ2-1, with TRBD2 as a possible D gene (5 bases). V was pared by 7 bases and J by 5 bases, with 12 bases between. CDR3 length equals 13 residues. Written as DNA, the CDR3 is TGTGCCAGCACTCCCGGACTCAACAATGAGCAGTTCTTC. Translating gives CASTPGLNNEQFF.

In this sample, this clone turned up once. The V call is TRBV6-5, the J call TRBJ1-6; unclear D gene. V dropped 6 bases and J dropped 0 bases, with 6 bases sitting between them. Germline-derived CDR1 and CDR2 are MNHEY and SVGAGI. The CDR3 consists of 14 residues. Here the CDR3 DNA reads TGTGCCAGCAGCATGAGCTCCTATAATTCACCCCTCCACTTT. Its translation is CASSMSSYNSPLHF.

This chain connects TRBV7-9 to TRBJ1-1; maybe TRBD1 (6 bases). This CDR3 is 13 amino acids long. V lost 4 bases, J lost 7 bases, and 13 bases lay in between. Per germline, CDR1 SEHNR and CDR2 FQNEAQ (reference sequence). As DNA, the CDR3 is TGTGCCAGCAGCTCCCGACAGGCTGGTGAAGCTTTCTTT. Protein product: CASSSRQAGEAFF.

The chain joins TRBV19 to TRBJ1-5; D possibly corresponds to TRBD1 (6 bases). Per the germline V gene, CDR1 is LNHDA and CDR2 is SQIVND (reference sequence). This CDR3 spans 14 amino acids. Trimming took 5 bases from V and 6 from J, leaving 14 bases between them. The CDR3 DNA follows: TGTGCCAGTAGTGCCCCACAGGGCGGTCAGCCCCAGCATTTT. This translates into CASSAPQGGQPQHF.

The genes are TRBV2 and TRBJ1-1, with TRBD1 identical over 7 bases. J was trimmed by 11 bases and V by 0 bases; bases with no gene match: 9. The length of the CDR3 is 14 residues. Germline V gene lookup returns CDR1 SNHLY and CDR2 FYNNEI. CDR3 DNA: TGTGCCAGCAGTGAAGCGCTTCAGGGGGGTTATGCTTTCTTT. This translates into CASSEALQGGYAFF. The full variable domain, completed using reference TRBV2 and TRBJ1-1, is EPEVTQTPSHQVTQMGQEVILRCVPISNHLYFYWYRQILGQKVEFLVSFYNNEISEKSEIFDDQFSVERPDGSNFTLKIRSTKLEDSAMYFCASSEALQGGYAFFGQGTRLTVV.

CDR3 protein: CASSQARGIYGYTF. CDR3 coding DNA: TGTGCCAGCAGCCAAGCCAGGGGCATCTATGGCTACACCTTC. The V gene is TRBV7-2, the J gene TRBJ1-2; perhaps TRBD1 as D (6 bases). Germline assignment: CDR1 SGHTA and CDR2 FQGNSA. V lost 5 bases and J 4 bases, leaving 14 bases between the germline ends. The CDR3 consists of 14 residues.

The rearrangement links TRBV4-1 to TRBJ1-1, with D maybe TRBD1 (6 bases). The V gene's germline CDR1 is MGHRA and CDR2 YSYEKL. CDR3 length: 12 amino acids. The ends were cut back, 2 bases at V and 5 bases at J, with 6 bases in the middle. CDR3: CASSQRGTEAFF. The CDR3 DNA reads as TGCGCCAGCAGCCAAAGGGGGACTGAAGCTTTCTTT.

DNA for the CDR3: TGTGCCAGTAGTATCCAGGGGTTTGTCAGCGGCACTGAGCAGTACTTC. Translating gives CASSIQGFVSGTEQYF. J is TRBJ2-7 and V is TRBV19, with D tentatively TRBD1 (6 bases). CDR1 LNHDA and CDR2 SQIVND come from the germline V gene (reference sequence). Deletions cut 3 bases from V and 7 bases from J, with 22 bases between. The CDR3 has 16 residues.

The chain carries TRBV30 and TRBJ1-1; 7 nucleotides line up with TRBD1. Germline trimming cut 1 base from V and 3 bases from J; bases unmatched to any gene: 2. Germline lookup yields CDR1 GTSNPN and CDR2 SVGIG (reference sequence). The CDR3 runs 13 residues. The CDR3 protein is CAWSGQGDTEAFF. The CDR3 coding sequence is TGTGCCTGGAGTGGACAGGGAGACACTGAAGCTTTCTTT.

The J gene is TRBJ2-7, the V gene TRBV15; perhaps TRBD1 as D (6 bases). Germline assignment: CDR1 LNHNV and CDR2 YYDKDF (reference sequence). Trimming removed 1 base at V and 2 bases at J, with 9 bases between. This CDR3 spans 14 amino acids. Here the CDR3 DNA reads TGTGCCACCAGCAGAGGGAAGGGGGCCTACGAGCAGTACTTC. Translating it yields CATSRGKGAYEQYF.

The CDR3 reads CASSIQGFGNQPQHF. The CDR3 DNA reads as TGTGCCAGTAGTATTCAGGGGTTTGGCAATCAGCCCCAGCATTTT. This chain links TRBV19 with TRBJ1-5, with a possible D match to TRBD1 (6 bases). Germline V gene data show CDR1 as LNHDA and CDR2 as SQIVND (reference sequence). Trimming took 3 bases from V and 2 from J, leaving 11 bases between them. The CDR3 is made up of 15 amino acids.

The chain couples TRBV11-1 to TRBJ1-6; D is uncertain. From germline, CDR1 is SGHAT and CDR2 FQDESV (reference sequence). This CDR3 spans 14 amino acids. Trimming removed 5 bases at V and 5 bases at J, with 10 bases between. The CDR3 DNA follows: TGTGCCAGCAGCCCGGTGGTGAATAATTCACCCCTCCACTTT. This gives the protein CASSPVVNNSPLHF. The variable domain in full, with the rest retrieved from reference TRBV11-1 and TRBJ1-6, is EAEVAQSPRYKITEKSQAVAFWCDPISGHATLYWYRQILGQGPELLVQFQDESVVDDSQLPKDRFSAERLKGVDSTLKIQPAELGDSAMYLCASSPVVNNSPLHFGNGTRLTVT.

The CDR3 nucleotides are TGTGCCAGCTCACCACTCGGGCAGGGAACCCATGGCTACACCTTC. Its translation: CASSPLGQGTHGYTF. J is TRBJ1-2 and V is TRBV18; D might be TRBD1 (5 bases). V was shortened by 1 base and J by 6 bases, with 15 bases between the two germline ends. This CDR3 has 15 residues. Germline CDR1 KGHSH, CDR2 LQKENI. Together with reference TRBV18 and TRBJ1-2, the CDR3 gives the full variable domain: NAGVMQNPRHLVRRRGQEARLRCSPMKGHSHVYWYRQLPEEGLKFMVYLQKENIIDESGMPKERFSAEFPKEGPSILRIQQVVRGDSAAYFCASSPLGQGTHGYTFGSGTRLTVV.